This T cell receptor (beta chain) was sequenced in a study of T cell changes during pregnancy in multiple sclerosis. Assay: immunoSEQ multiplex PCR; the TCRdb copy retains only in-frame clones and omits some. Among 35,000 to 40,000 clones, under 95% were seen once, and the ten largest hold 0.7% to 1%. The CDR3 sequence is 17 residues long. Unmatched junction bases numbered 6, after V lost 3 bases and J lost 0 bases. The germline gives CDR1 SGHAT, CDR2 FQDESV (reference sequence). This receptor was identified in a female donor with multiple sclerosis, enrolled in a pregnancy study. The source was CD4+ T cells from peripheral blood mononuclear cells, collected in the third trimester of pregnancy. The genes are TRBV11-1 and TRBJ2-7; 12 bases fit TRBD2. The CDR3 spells CASSLTSGSQSSYEQYF. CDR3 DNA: TGTGCCAGCAGCTTGACTAGCGGGAGCCAAAGCTCCTACGAGCAGTACTTC.